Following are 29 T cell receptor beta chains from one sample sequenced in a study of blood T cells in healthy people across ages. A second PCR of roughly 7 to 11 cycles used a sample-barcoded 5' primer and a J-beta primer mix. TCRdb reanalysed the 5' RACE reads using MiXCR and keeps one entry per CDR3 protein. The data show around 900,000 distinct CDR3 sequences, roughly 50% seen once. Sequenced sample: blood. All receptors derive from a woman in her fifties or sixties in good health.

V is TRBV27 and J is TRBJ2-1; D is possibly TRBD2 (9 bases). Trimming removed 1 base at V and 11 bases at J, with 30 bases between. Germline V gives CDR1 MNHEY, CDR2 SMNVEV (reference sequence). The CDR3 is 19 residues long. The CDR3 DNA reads TGTGCCAGCAGTTTATTACCAGGGGGCGGTAGCGGGGGCCTCGGAAAGCAGTTCTTC. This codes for CASSLLPGGGSGGLGKQFF.

CDR3 loop: CSARQRDYGYTF. CDR3 nucleotides: TGCAGTGCTAGACAGAGAGACTATGGCTACACCTTC. The chain carries TRBV20-1 and TRBJ1-2; no clear D. CDR3 length equals 12 residues. The germline CDR1 and CDR2 sequences are DFQATT and SNEGSKA (reference sequence). Trimming shortened V by 2 bases and J by 3 bases, and 7 bases separated the two germline ends.

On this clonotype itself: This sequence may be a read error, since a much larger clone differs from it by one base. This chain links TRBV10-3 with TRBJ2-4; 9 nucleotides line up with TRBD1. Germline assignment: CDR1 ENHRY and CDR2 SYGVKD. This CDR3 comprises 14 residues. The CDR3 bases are TGTGCCATCAGTGCCGAGACAGGGGGGAGCGAGCAGTCCTTC. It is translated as CAISAETGGSEQSF.

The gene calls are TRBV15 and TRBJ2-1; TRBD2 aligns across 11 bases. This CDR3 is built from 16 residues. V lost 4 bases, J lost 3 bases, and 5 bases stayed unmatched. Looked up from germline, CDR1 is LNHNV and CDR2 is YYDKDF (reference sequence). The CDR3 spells CATSMGLAVYYNEQFF. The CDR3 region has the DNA TGTGCCACCAGCATGGGACTAGCGGTTTACTACAATGAGCAGTTCTTC.

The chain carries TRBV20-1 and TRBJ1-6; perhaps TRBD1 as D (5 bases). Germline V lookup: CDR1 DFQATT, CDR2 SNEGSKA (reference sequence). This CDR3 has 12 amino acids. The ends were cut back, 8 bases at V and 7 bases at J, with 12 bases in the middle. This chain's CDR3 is CSSGTKNSPLHF. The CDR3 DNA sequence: TGCAGTTCGGGGACTAAAAATTCACCCCTCCACTTT.

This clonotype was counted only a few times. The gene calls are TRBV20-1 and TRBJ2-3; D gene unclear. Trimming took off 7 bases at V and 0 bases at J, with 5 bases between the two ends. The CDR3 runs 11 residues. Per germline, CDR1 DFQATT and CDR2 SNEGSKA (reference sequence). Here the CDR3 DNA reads TGCAGTGTCAGGAGCACAGATACGCAGTATTTT. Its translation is CSVRSTDTQYF.

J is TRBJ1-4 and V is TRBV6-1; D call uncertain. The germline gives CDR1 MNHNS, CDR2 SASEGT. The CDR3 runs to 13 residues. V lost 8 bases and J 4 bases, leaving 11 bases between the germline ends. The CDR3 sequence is CASASRDNEKLFF. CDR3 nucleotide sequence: TGTGCCAGCGCTTCACGGGATAATGAAAAACTGTTTTTT.

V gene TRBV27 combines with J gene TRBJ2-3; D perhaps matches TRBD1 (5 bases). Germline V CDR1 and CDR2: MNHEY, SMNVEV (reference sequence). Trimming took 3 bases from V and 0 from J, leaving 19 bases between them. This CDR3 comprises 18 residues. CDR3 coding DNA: TGTGCCAGCAGTTTTTCCCAGGGAAGGGCCCTTAGCACAGATACGCAGTATTTT. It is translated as CASSFSQGRALSTDTQYF.

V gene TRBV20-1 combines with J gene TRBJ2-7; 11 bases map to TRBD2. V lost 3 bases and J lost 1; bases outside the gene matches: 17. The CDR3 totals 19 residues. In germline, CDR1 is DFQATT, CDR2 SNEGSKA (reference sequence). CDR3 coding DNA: TGCAGTGCTAGTGGCGACCCGACTAGCGGGAACCTCCTTTCCTACGAGCAGTACTTC. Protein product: CSASGDPTSGNLLSYEQYF.

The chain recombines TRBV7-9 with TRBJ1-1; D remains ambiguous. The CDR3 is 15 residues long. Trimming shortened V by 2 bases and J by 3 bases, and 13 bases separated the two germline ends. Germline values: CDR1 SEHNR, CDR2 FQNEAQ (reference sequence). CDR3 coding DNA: TGTGCCAGCAGCTTATACTTGGAGTTGCACACTGAAGCTTTCTTT. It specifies CASSLYLELHTEAFF.

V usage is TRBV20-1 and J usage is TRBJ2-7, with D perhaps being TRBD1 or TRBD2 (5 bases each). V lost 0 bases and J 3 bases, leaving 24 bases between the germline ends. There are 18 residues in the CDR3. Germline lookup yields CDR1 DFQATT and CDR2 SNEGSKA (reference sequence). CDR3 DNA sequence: TGCAGTGCTAGAGATTACAGGACGGTTGGGCGGGCTCTCTACGAGCAGTACTTC. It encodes CSARDYRTVGRALYEQYF.

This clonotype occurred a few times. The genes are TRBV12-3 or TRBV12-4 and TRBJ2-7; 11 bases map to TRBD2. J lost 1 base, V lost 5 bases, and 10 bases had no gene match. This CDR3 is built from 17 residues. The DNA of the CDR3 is TGTGCCAGCAGTAGACCGACTAGCGGGATTGTTTCCTACGAGCAGTACTTC. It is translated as CASSRPTSGIVSYEQYF.

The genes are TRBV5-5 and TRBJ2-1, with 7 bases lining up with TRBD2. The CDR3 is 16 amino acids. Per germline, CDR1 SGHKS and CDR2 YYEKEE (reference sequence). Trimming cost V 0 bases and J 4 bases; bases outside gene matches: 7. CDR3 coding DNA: TGTGCCAGCAGCTTGGTTGGCGGGAGCGGTTACAATGAGCAGTTCTTC. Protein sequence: CASSLVGGSGYNEQFF.

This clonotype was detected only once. The CDR3 region has the DNA TGCGCCAGCAGCTTGAATGCGGAATTAAGGAACCAAGAGACCCAGTACTTC. Translated, it gives CASSLNAELRNQETQYF. V usage is TRBV5-1 and J usage is TRBJ2-5; unclear D gene. The V end lost 1 base, the J end lost 0 bases, and 16 bases lay between the germline ends. The germline V gene has CDR1 SGHRS and CDR2 YFSETQ. The CDR3 runs 17 residues.

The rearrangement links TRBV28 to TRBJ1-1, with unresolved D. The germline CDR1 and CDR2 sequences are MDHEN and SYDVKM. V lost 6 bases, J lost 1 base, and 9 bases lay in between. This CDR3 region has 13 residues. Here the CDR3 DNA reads TGTGCCAGCAGCAGTGCAGCGAACACTGAAGCTTTCTTT. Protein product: CASSSAANTEAFF.

CDR3 bases: TGTGCCAGCAGCTTACAGGGTCTTGATACGCAGTATTTT. Translated: CASSLQGLDTQYF. The V gene is TRBV7-7, the J gene TRBJ2-3, with D possibly TRBD1 on 5 matching bases. CDR1 and CDR2 (germline): SSHAT, FNYEAQ (reference sequence). Between the trimmed V and J ends, which lost 2 bases and 6 bases, there was a span of 9 bases. The length of the CDR3 is 13 residues. The variable domain in full, with the rest retrieved from reference TRBV7-7 and TRBJ2-3, is GAGVSQSPRYKVTKRGQDVTLRCDPISSHATLYWYQQALGQGPEFLTYFNYEAQPDKSGLPSDRFSAERPEGSISTLTIQRTEQRDSAMYRCASSLQGLDTQYFGPGTRLTVL.

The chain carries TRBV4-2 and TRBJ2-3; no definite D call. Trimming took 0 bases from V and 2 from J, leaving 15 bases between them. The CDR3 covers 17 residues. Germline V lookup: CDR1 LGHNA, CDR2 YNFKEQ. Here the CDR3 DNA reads TGTGCCAGCAGCCAAGAGGTAGGCGGTCGTCTCACAGATACGCAGTATTTT. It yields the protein CASSQEVGGRLTDTQYF.

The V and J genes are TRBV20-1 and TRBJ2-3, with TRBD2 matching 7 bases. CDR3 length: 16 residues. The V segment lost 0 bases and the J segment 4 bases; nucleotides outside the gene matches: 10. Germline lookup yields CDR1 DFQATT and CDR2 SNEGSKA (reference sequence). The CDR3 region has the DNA TGCAGTGCTAGAGATCCCAGCGGGGCGGCAGCAGATACGCAGTATTTT. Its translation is CSARDPSGAAADTQYF.

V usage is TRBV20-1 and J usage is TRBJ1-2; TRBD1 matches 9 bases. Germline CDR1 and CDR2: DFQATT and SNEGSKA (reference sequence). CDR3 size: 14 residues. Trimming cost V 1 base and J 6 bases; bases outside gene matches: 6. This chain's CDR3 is CSARGWDRVDGYTF. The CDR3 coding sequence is TGCAGTGCTAGAGGCTGGGACAGGGTCGATGGCTACACCTTC.

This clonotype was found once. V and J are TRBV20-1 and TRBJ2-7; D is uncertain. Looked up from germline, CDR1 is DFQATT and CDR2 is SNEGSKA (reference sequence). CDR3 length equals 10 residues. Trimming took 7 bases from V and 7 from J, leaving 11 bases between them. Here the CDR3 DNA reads TGCAGTGTTGGGTTTAGGGAGCAGTACTTC. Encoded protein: CSVGFREQYF.

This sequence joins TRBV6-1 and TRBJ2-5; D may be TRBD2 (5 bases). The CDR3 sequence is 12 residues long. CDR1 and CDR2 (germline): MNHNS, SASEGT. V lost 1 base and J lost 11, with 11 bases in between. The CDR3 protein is CASSEGKREQYF. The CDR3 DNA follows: TGTGCCAGCAGTGAAGGGAAGAGGGAGCAGTACTTC.

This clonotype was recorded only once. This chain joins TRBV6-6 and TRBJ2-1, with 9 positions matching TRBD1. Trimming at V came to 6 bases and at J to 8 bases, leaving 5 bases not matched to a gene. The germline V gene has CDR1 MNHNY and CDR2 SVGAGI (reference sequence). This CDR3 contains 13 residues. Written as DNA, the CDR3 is TGTGCCAGCAGCCTCACAGGGGGCCATGAGCAGTTCTTC. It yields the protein CASSLTGGHEQFF.

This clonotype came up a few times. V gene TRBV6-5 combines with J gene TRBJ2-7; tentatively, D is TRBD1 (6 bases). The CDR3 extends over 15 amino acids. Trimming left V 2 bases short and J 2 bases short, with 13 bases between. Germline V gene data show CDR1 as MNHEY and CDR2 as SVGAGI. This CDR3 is CASSYPDRPPYEQYF. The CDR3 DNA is TGTGCCAGCAGTTACCCGGACAGACCCCCCTACGAGCAGTACTTC.

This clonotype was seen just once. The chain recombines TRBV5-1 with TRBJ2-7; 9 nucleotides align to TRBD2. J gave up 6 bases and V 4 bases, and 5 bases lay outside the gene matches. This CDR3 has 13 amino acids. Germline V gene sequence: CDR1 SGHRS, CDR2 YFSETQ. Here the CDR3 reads CASSVREGCEQYF. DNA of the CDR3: TGCGCCAGCAGCGTGCGGGAGGGCTGCGAGCAGTACTTC.

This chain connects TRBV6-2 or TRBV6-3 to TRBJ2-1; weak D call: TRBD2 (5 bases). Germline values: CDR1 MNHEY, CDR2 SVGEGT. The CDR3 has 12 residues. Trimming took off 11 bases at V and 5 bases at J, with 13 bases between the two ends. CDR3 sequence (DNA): TGTGCCCCGGCAGCGGCCAACAATGAGCAGTTCTTC. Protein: CAPAAANNEQFF.

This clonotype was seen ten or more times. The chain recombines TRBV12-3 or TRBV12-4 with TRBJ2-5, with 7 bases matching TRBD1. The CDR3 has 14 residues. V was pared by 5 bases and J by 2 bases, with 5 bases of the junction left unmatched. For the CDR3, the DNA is TGTGCCAGCAGTAGGGGGCGAGGGCAAGAGACCCAGTACTTC. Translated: CASSRGRGQETQYF.

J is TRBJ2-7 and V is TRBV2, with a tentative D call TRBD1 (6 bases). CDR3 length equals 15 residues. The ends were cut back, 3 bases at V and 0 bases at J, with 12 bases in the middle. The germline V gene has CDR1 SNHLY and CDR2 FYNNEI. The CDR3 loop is CASSERQASSYEQYF. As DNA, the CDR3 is TGTGCCAGCAGTGAGAGACAGGCTTCCTCCTACGAGCAGTACTTC. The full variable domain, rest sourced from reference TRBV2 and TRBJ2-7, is EPEVTQTPSHQVTQMGQEVILRCVPISNHLYFYWYRQILGQKVEFLVSFYNNEISEKSEIFDDQFSVERPDGSNFTLKIRSTKLEDSAMYFCASSERQASSYEQYFGPGTRLTVT.

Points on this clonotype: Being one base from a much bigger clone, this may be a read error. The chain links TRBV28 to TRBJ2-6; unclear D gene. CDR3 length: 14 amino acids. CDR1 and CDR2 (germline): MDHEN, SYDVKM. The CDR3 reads CAGSKSAGANVLTF. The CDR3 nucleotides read TGTGCCGGCAGCAAGAGCGCTGGGGCCAACGTCCTGACTTTC. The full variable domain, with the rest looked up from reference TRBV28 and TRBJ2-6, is DVKVTQSSRYLVKRTGEKVFLECVQDMDHENMFWYRQDPGLGLRLIYFSYDVKMKEKGDIPEGYSVSREKKERFSLILESASTNQTSMYLCAGSKSAGANVLTFGAGSRLTVL.

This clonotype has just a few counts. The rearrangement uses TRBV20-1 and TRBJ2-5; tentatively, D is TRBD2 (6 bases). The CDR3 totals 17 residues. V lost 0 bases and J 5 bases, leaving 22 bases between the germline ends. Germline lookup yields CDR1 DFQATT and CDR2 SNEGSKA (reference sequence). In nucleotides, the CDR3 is TGCAGTGCTAGAGATGGGTCAGGTCGCGGGAATCGTGAGACCCAGTACTTC. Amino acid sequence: CSARDGSGRGNRETQYF.